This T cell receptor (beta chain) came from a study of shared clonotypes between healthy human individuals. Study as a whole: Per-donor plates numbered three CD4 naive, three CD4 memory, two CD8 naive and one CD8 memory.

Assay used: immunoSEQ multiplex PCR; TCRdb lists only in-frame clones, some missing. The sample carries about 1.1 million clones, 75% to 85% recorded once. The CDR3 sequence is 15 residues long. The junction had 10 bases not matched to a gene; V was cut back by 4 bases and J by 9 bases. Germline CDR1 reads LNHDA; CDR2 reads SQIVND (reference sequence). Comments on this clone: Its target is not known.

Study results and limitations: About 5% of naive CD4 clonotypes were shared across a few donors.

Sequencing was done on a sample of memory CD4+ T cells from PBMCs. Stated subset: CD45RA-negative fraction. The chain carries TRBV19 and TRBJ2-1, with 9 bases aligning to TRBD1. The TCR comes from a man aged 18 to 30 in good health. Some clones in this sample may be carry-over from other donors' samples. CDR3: CASSSRDRDSVEQFF. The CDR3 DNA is TGTGCCAGTAGTAGCCGGGACAGGGACTCGGTTGAGCAGTTCTTC.